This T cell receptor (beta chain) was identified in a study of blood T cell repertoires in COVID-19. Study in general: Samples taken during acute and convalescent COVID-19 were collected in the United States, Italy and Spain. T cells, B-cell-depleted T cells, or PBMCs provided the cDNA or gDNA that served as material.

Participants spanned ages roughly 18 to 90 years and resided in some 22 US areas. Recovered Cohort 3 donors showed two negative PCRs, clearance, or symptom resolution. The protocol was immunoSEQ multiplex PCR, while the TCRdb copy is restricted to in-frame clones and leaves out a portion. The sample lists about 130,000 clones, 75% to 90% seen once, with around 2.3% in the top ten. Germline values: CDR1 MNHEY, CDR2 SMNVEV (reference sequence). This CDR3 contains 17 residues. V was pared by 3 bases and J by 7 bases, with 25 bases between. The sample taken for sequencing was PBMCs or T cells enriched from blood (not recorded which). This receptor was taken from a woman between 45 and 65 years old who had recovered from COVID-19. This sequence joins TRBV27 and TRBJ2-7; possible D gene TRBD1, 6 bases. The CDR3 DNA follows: TGTGCCAGCAGTTTTGATATTACTTGGGGGCGAAGTGGGGAGCAGTACTTC. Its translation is CASSFDITWGRSGEQYF.